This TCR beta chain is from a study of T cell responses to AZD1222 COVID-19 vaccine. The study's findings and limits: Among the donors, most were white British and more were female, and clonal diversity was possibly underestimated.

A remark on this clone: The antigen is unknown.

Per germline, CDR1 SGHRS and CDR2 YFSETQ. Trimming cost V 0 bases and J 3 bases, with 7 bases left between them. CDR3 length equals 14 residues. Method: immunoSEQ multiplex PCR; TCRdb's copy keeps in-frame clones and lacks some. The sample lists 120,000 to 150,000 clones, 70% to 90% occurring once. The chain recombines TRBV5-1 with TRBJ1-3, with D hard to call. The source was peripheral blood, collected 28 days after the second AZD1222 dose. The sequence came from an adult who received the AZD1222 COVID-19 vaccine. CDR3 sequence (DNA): TGCGCCAGCAGCTTGGGAGGGAATGGAAACACCATATATTTT. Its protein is CASSLGGNGNTIYF.